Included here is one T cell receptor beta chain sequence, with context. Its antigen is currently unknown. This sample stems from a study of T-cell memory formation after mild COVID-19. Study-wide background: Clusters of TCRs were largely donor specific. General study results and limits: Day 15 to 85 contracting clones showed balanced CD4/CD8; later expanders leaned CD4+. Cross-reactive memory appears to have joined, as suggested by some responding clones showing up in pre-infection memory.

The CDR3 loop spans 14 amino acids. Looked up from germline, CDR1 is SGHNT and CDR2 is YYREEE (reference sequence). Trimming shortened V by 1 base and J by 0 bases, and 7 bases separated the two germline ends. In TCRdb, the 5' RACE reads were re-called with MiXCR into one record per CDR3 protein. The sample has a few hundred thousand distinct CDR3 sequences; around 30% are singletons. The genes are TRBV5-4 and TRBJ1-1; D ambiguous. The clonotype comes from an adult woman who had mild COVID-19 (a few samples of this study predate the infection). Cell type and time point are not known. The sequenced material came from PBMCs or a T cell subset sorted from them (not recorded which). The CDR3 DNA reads TGTGCCAGCAGCTTGTCCTCAGTGAACACTGAAGCTTTCTTT. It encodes CASSLSSVNTEAFF.